These 23 T cell receptor beta chains came from one sample sequenced in a study of CD8 T cells in Susac syndrome. Random hexamers served to reverse transcribe roughly 0.45 to 1 ug RNA. TCRdb called the immunoSEQ multiplex PCR reads again in MiXCR, with one record for every CDR3 protein. This sample yields around 300,000 distinct CDR3 sequences, of which around nine tenths are seen a single time; around 0.18% belongs to the top ten. The sequenced material came from CD8+ T cells from PBMCs. Receptor source: a human donor with multiple sclerosis.

V and J are TRBV7-9 and TRBJ2-2, with unresolved D. CDR1 and CDR2 (germline): SEHNR, FQNEAQ (reference sequence). The V end lost 5 bases, the J end lost 5 bases, and 6 bases lay between the germline ends. This CDR3 has 12 amino acids. This CDR3 reads CASSQSTGELFF. CDR3 nucleotides: TGTGCCAGCAGCCAGAGTACCGGGGAGCTGTTTTTT.

This clonotype appeared a few times. The rearrangement links TRBV2 to TRBJ2-2, with D possibly TRBD1 on 5 matching bases. Trimming cost V 7 bases and J 1 base, with 10 bases left between them. Germline values: CDR1 SNHLY, CDR2 FYNNEI. The CDR3 is 14 residues long. This CDR3 reads CASTGRLNTGELFF. For the CDR3, the DNA is TGTGCCAGCACAGGGCGGCTGAACACCGGGGAGCTGTTTTTT.

The V gene is TRBV24-1, the J gene TRBJ2-2; 7 positions agree with TRBD2. J gave up 4 bases and V 5 bases, and 3 bases lay outside the gene matches. This CDR3 comprises 14 residues. Germline V gene lookup returns CDR1 KGHDR and CDR2 SFDVKD. The CDR3, as DNA: TGTGCCACCAGTGGGTTAGCGGGCACCGGGGAGCTGTTTTTT. Translation: CATSGLAGTGELFF.

The chain has TRBV25-1 and TRBJ1-3; the D is unclear. V dropped 5 bases and J dropped 2 bases, with 13 bases sitting between them. Per germline, CDR1 MGHDK and CDR2 SYGVNS. This CDR3 comprises 15 residues. The CDR3 is CASSPGRGTGNTIYF. The CDR3 bases are TGTGCCAGCAGTCCTGGGAGAGGGACTGGAAACACCATATATTTT.

The V and J genes are TRBV29-1 and TRBJ2-1; 10 bases fit TRBD2. Germline V gives CDR1 SQVTM, CDR2 ANQGSEA. This CDR3 is built from 14 residues. V lost 7 bases, J lost 4 bases, and 7 bases stayed unmatched. In DNA, the CDR3 is TGCAGCGCCCTAGCGGGAGTAGGATACAATGAGCAGTTCTTC. It encodes CSALAGVGYNEQFF.

This sequence joins TRBV29-1 and TRBJ2-1; weak D call: TRBD2 (6 bases). CDR3 length equals 13 residues. Germline CDR1 reads SQVTM; CDR2 reads ANQGSEA. V was trimmed by 6 bases and J by 7 bases, leaving 16 bases between them. The CDR3 DNA reads as TGCAGCGTCGCTAGCGTTCGGGGGAATGAGCAGTTCTTC. The encoded protein is CSVASVRGNEQFF.

This sequence joins TRBV5-4 and TRBJ1-2; D call uncertain. CDR1 is SGHNT, CDR2 YYREEE, per germline (reference sequence). The CDR3 is 14 residues long. V dropped 0 bases and J dropped 0 bases, with 6 bases sitting between them. CDR3 loop: CASSLGGSNYGYTF. CDR3 coding DNA: TGTGCCAGCAGCTTGGGTGGGTCTAACTATGGCTACACCTTC.

The chain uses TRBV20-1 and TRBJ2-7, with 8 bases lining up with TRBD2. The V gene's germline CDR1 is DFQATT and CDR2 SNEGSKA (reference sequence). This CDR3 is 12 amino acids long. This CDR3 reads CRAGAFAYEQYF. The CDR3 DNA reads TGCAGAGCGGGAGCCTTCGCCTACGAGCAGTACTTC.

The chain carries TRBV13 and TRBJ2-5, with D tentatively TRBD1 (5 bases). This CDR3 comprises 13 residues. Trimming left V 8 bases short and J 2 bases short, with 12 bases between. Germline CDR1 PRHDT, CDR2 FYEKMQ (reference sequence). The CDR3 DNA follows: TGTGCCAGCTTGGGGCGGAGTCAAGAGACCCAGTACTTC. It specifies CASLGRSQETQYF.

The J gene is TRBJ2-7, the V gene TRBV4-3; 10 nucleotides align to TRBD1. This CDR3 is 15 amino acids long. Per germline, CDR1 LGHNA and CDR2 YSLEER. With V trimmed by 0 bases and J by 3 bases, 2 bases remained unmatched. The CDR3 region is CASSQDRTGGYEQYF. The CDR3 DNA reads as TGCGCCAGCAGCCAAGATAGGACAGGGGGCTACGAGCAGTACTTC.

The chain links TRBV12-3 or TRBV12-4 to TRBJ1-1; D is perhaps TRBD1 (5 bases). V shed 6 bases and J shed 0 bases, with 11 bases lying between them. The CDR3 is 14 residues long. The CDR3 coding sequence is TGTGCCAGCAGCACCGGGACTGTGAACACTGAAGCTTTCTTT. Residues: CASSTGTVNTEAFF.

The chain uses TRBV20-1 and TRBJ2-2; D is unresolved. CDR1 is DFQATT, CDR2 SNEGSKA, per germline (reference sequence). The CDR3 length is 14 residues. V lost 2 bases and J lost 1, with 8 bases in between. This CDR3 is CSARFGLNTGELFF. DNA of the CDR3: TGCAGTGCTAGATTCGGCCTGAACACCGGGGAGCTGTTTTTT.

Of note for this clonotype: A junction end diverges from the germline sequence, so it may reflect a read error. CDR3: CASNLAGAYGYTF. In nucleotides, the CDR3 is TGTGCCAGCAATTTAGCGGGGGCGTATGGCTACACCTTC. The chain recombines TRBV12-3 or TRBV12-4 with TRBJ1-2; D perhaps matches TRBD1 (6 bases). CDR3 length equals 13 residues.

The V gene is TRBV15, the J gene TRBJ2-5, with 10 bases that match TRBD2. V shed 3 bases, J shed 5 bases, and the junction held 15 bases outside the gene matches. The CDR3 sequence is 18 residues long. Germline V gives CDR1 LNHNV, CDR2 YYDKDF (reference sequence). The CDR3 spells CATSSPILAGYRLETQYF. The CDR3 DNA follows: TGTGCCACCAGCAGTCCGATACTAGCGGGATATCGATTGGAGACCCAGTACTTC.

The V and J genes are TRBV11-2 and TRBJ2-3, with D uncertain. This CDR3 has 14 residues. Germline CDR1 and CDR2: SGHAT and FQNNGV. V was clipped by 2 bases and J by 1 base, with 7 bases between them. In DNA form, the CDR3 reads TGTGCCAGCAGCTTAAGCCCGGGCACAGATACGCAGTATTTT. Its translation is CASSLSPGTDTQYF. Looking up the rest from reference TRBV11-2 and TRBJ2-3 gives the full variable domain: EAGVAQSPRYKIIEKRQSVAFWCNPISGHATLYWYQQILGQGPKLLIQFQNNGVVDDSQLPKDRFSAERLKGVDSTLKIQPAKLEDSAVYLCASSLSPGTDTQYFGPGTRLTVL.

This clonotype showed up just a few times. J is TRBJ2-7 and V is TRBV5-1; 9 bases align to TRBD2. The CDR3 contains 15 residues. Germline assignment: CDR1 SGHRS and CDR2 YFSETQ. V gave up 3 bases and J gave up 3 bases; unmatched junction bases: 7. CDR3 sequence (DNA): TGCGCCAGCAGCTGGAAACTAGCGGGTGACTACGAGCAGTACTTC. This gives the protein CASSWKLAGDYEQYF.

This sequence joins TRBV6-1 and TRBJ2-3, with TRBD2 matching over 7 bases. The CDR3 is 15 amino acids. With V trimmed by 1 base and J by 5 bases, 6 bases remained unmatched. The V gene's germline CDR1 is MNHNS and CDR2 SASEGT. The CDR3 sequence is CASSEGVGGRDTQYF. CDR3 sequence (DNA): TGTGCCAGCAGTGAAGGTGTGGGGGGGAGAGATACGCAGTATTTT.

This sequence joins TRBV28 and TRBJ2-3; 16 nucleotides align to TRBD2. After removal of 8 bases from V and 5 bases from J, the junction contained 13 bases not matched to a gene. The CDR3 extends over 18 amino acids. CDR1 MDHEN and CDR2 SYDVKM come from the germline V gene. The CDR3 DNA is TGTGCCAGCTCGGGGCTCGGGACTAGCGGGAGGGCCGGAGATACGCAGTATTTT. Translated, it gives CASSGLGTSGRAGDTQYF.

The J gene is TRBJ2-3, the V gene TRBV7-3; possible D gene TRBD2, 6 bases. The V gene's germline CDR1 is SGHTA and CDR2 FQGTGA. V was trimmed by 5 bases and J by 0 bases, leaving 18 bases between them. The CDR3 has 17 residues. In nucleotides, the CDR3 is TGTGCCAGCAGCCAATGGGCAGCGGGTTCTAGCACAGATACGCAGTATTTT. Translation: CASSQWAAGSSTDTQYF.

The chain is built from TRBV20-1 and TRBJ1-1; no clear D gene. The CDR3 has 17 residues. V lost 0 bases and J lost 2, with 19 bases in between. CDR1 DFQATT and CDR2 SNEGSKA come from the germline V gene (reference sequence). The CDR3, as DNA: TGCAGTGCTAGAGATCCGGAGGCGCAGGTGGGAAACACTGAAGCTTTCTTT. Its protein is CSARDPEAQVGNTEAFF.

The chain couples TRBV7-2 to TRBJ1-2, with 7 bases fitting TRBD1. The V gene's germline CDR1 is SGHTA and CDR2 FQGNSA. The CDR3 spans 16 residues. Germline trimming cut 1 base from V and 4 bases from J; bases unmatched to any gene: 9. CDR3 nucleotide sequence: TGTGCCAGCAGCTTAGGAGCCTTGGGACAGCGCTATGGCTACACCTTC. Its protein is CASSLGALGQRYGYTF.

The CDR3 reads CASSLGTGGATEAFF. In nucleotides, the CDR3 is TGTGCCAGCAGCTTGGGAACAGGGGGGGCCACTGAAGCTTTCTTT. V gene TRBV5-5 combines with J gene TRBJ1-1, with 8 bases matching TRBD1. The germline V gene encodes CDR1 SGHKS and CDR2 YYEKEE (reference sequence). This CDR3 is 15 amino acids long. With V trimmed by 0 bases and J by 4 bases, 5 bases remained unmatched.

The V gene is TRBV10-3, the J gene TRBJ1-5; TRBD1 agrees at 7 bases. The CDR3 runs to 16 residues. The V and J ends lost 3 bases and 3 bases, in that order; junction bases with no gene match: 8. Germline V lookup: CDR1 ENHRY, CDR2 SYGVKD. DNA of the CDR3: TGTGCCATCAGTGATCACGAGGGGGCTTACAATCAGCCCCAGCATTTT. It codes for CAISDHEGAYNQPQHF.